Following are 27 T cell receptor beta chains from one sample sequenced in a study of cytomegalovirus exposure and HLA in healthy donors. Both 60 Vbeta primers and 13 Jbeta primers went into the PCR. Generated by immunoSEQ multiplex PCR, the TCRdb table keeps only in-frame clones and is missing some. The sample shows 70,000 to 100,000 clones, 55% to 70% of them seen only once. The sequencing input was PBMCs. The source is a woman aged 50 to 65 in good health and CMV-seropositive.

The chain employs TRBV27 and TRBJ1-2, with a weak D call TRBD1 (6 bases). This CDR3 contains 14 residues. Germline V CDR1 and CDR2: MNHEY, SMNVEV (reference sequence). V was clipped by 4 bases and J by 4 bases, with 13 bases between them. CDR3 sequence: CASSSVDSPYGYTF. In DNA form, the CDR3 reads TGTGCCAGCAGTTCTGTGGACAGCCCCTATGGCTACACCTTC.

The chain couples TRBV4-3 to TRBJ2-2, with TRBD2 as a possible D gene (7 bases). V lost 0 bases to trimming and J lost 4 bases, with 15 bases between them. The CDR3 runs 17 residues. CDR1 and CDR2 (germline): LGHNA, YSLEER. The CDR3 sequence is CASSQDVGGATTGELFF. Here the CDR3 DNA reads TGCGCCAGCAGCCAAGACGTGGGGGGGGCGACCACCGGGGAGCTGTTTTTT.

In its sample, this clone was seen a few times. This chain connects TRBV19 to TRBJ1-1; 9 bases are shared with TRBD1. Germline values: CDR1 LNHDA, CDR2 SQIVND (reference sequence). The CDR3 has 16 amino acids. The V gene end was trimmed by 10 bases and the J gene end by 0 bases; junction bases not matched to a gene: 12. The CDR3 region has the DNA TGTGCCACAAACCCCGGGACAGGGAAAATGAACACTGAAGCTTTCTTT. This gives the protein CATNPGTGKMNTEAFF.

The chain carries TRBV27 and TRBJ1-6, with D maybe TRBD1 (5 bases). The germline V gene has CDR1 MNHEY and CDR2 SMNVEV (reference sequence). The length of the CDR3 is 13 residues. V was trimmed by 4 bases and J by 10 bases, leaving 11 bases between them. This chain's CDR3 is CASSYGPGSPLHF. CDR3 nucleotides: TGTGCCAGCAGTTACGGCCCAGGGTCACCCCTCCACTTT.

The chain is built from TRBV9 and TRBJ2-1, with D possibly being TRBD2 (7 bases). Germline V gives CDR1 SGDLS, CDR2 YYNGEE. V dropped 4 bases and J dropped 6 bases, with 17 bases sitting between them. The CDR3 runs to 15 residues. Here the CDR3 DNA reads TGTGCCAGCAGCCTAGGGGGGGGGCCAAGCAATGAGCAGTTCTTC. Residues: CASSLGGGPSNEQFF.

V usage is TRBV7-2 and J usage is TRBJ2-7, with 7 bases fitting TRBD1. The junction had 12 bases not matched to a gene; V was cut back by 5 bases and J by 5 bases. The germline CDR1 and CDR2 sequences are SGHTA and FQGNSA. This CDR3 has 15 residues. CDR3 sequence reads: CASSPGTEGFHEQYF. CDR3 coding DNA: TGTGCCAGCAGCCCCGGGACAGAAGGATTCCACGAGCAGTACTTC.

Here the CDR3 reads CSVPRDFRGQGDGYTF. CDR3 DNA sequence: TGCAGCGTGCCCCGAGACTTCCGGGGACAGGGAGATGGCTACACCTTC. The genes are TRBV29-1 and TRBJ1-2; 9 bases are shared with TRBD1. The germline V gene encodes CDR1 SQVTM and CDR2 ANQGSEA. The length of the CDR3 is 16 residues. The J segment lost 6 bases and the V segment lost 6 bases, leaving 17 bases of the junction unmatched.

This clone appeared a single time. V usage is TRBV9 and J usage is TRBJ1-4; TRBD1 matches at 7 bases. The V gene end was trimmed by 0 bases and the J gene end by 8 bases; junction bases not matched to a gene: 7. Germline-derived CDR1 and CDR2 are SGDLS and YYNGEE. The CDR3 has 15 amino acids. CDR3 nucleotides: TGTGCCAGCAGCGTAGGTACAGGGGAATCGGAAAAACTGTTTTTT. Encoded protein: CASSVGTGESEKLFF.

The V gene is TRBV6-6, the J gene TRBJ1-4; no definite D call. The germline V gene encodes CDR1 MNHNY and CDR2 SVGAGI (reference sequence). Between the trimmed V and J ends, which lost 6 bases and 3 bases, there was a span of 5 bases. The CDR3 length is 12 residues. The CDR3 is CASRASNEKLFF. In nucleotides, the CDR3 is TGTGCCAGCAGAGCATCTAATGAAAAACTGTTTTTT.

The gene calls are TRBV19 and TRBJ1-1; D is ambiguous. The CDR3 is 15 amino acids. V shed 6 bases and J shed 0 bases, with 14 bases lying between them. Germline V gene lookup returns CDR1 LNHDA and CDR2 SQIVND (reference sequence). CDR3 nucleotide sequence: TGTGCCAGTAGACCGTTTAGAGGTATGAACACTGAAGCTTTCTTT. Translating gives CASRPFRGMNTEAFF.

This clone was counted at least ten times. V and J are TRBV4-1 and TRBJ2-7; 9 bases match TRBD2. Germline V lookup: CDR1 MGHRA, CDR2 YSYEKL. Trimming cost V 0 bases and J 6 bases; bases outside gene matches: 6. This CDR3 spans 15 amino acids. CDR3 DNA sequence: TGCGCCAGCAGCCAAGATCAGGGACTAGCAATCGAGCAGTACTTC. It yields the protein CASSQDQGLAIEQYF.

The rearrangement uses TRBV27 and TRBJ2-7; the match to TRBD2 covers 12 bases. CDR1 MNHEY and CDR2 SMNVEV come from the germline V gene (reference sequence). The CDR3 is 14 amino acids. V lost 7 bases to trimming and J lost 4 bases; unmatched junction nucleotides: 5. Here the CDR3 reads CASKPGTSGYEQYF. CDR3 nucleotides: TGTGCCAGCAAACCCGGGACTAGCGGGTACGAGCAGTACTTC.

V usage is TRBV6-1 and J usage is TRBJ1-3, with D unclear. The CDR3 sequence is 15 residues long. Germline loops: CDR1 MNHNS, CDR2 SASEGT. Trimming left V 4 bases short and J 0 bases short, with 10 bases between. CDR3: CASSAAPVSGNTIYF. CDR3 nucleotides: TGTGCCAGCAGTGCCGCCCCAGTCTCTGGAAACACCATATATTTT.

V gene TRBV2 combines with J gene TRBJ2-7; D gene uncertain. Germline values: CDR1 SNHLY, CDR2 FYNNEI. V was shortened by 5 bases and J by 1 base, with 12 bases between the two germline ends. The CDR3 is 14 residues long. The CDR3 DNA reads as TGTGCCAGCAGTCAACAGTTCGTGTCCTACGAGCAGTACTTC. Translated: CASSQQFVSYEQYF.

The chain uses TRBV29-1 and TRBJ1-2, with D possibly being TRBD1 (6 bases). The CDR3 is 11 amino acids. CDR1 and CDR2 (germline): SQVTM, ANQGSEA. Trimming shortened V by 4 bases and J by 7 bases, and 10 bases separated the two germline ends. The CDR3 sequence is CSVAGVAGYTF. CDR3 in DNA: TGCAGCGTTGCAGGGGTGGCTGGCTACACCTTC.

The chain couples TRBV30 to TRBJ2-5; possibly TRBD2 for D (6 bases). The last part of the DNA fits TRBJ2-7 better; the J call may be wrong. The CDR3 runs to 11 residues. Germline lookup yields CDR1 GTSNPN and CDR2 SVGIG (reference sequence). CDR3: CAWRGGYEQYF. In DNA, the CDR3 is TGTGCCTGGAGGGGAGGTTACGAGCAGTACTTC.

The rearrangement joins TRBV13 to TRBJ2-7; D not certain. V lost 2 bases, J lost 0 bases, and 5 bases lay in between. Per germline, CDR1 PRHDT and CDR2 FYEKMQ (reference sequence). The CDR3 consists of 13 residues. Here the CDR3 DNA reads TGTGCCAGCAGCTTACCCTTCTCCTACGAGCAGTACTTC. Residues: CASSLPFSYEQYF.

V usage is TRBV18 and J usage is TRBJ2-4; D perhaps matches TRBD1 (6 bases). The CDR3 runs to 19 residues. The germline V gene encodes CDR1 KGHSH and CDR2 LQKENI. The germline V and J ends were trimmed by 1 base and 0 bases, with 19 bases remaining between them. The CDR3 region has the DNA TGTGCCAGCTCACCACAGGGGGAGAATTACTTACTAGCCAAAAACATTCAGTACTTC. Its translation: CASSPQGENYLLAKNIQYF.

V is TRBV5-1 and J is TRBJ2-7; 7 bases are shared with TRBD2. The CDR3 is 16 residues long. Looked up from germline, CDR1 is SGHRS and CDR2 is YFSETQ. Trimming at V came to 0 bases and at J to 0 bases, leaving 6 bases not matched to a gene. The CDR3: CASSLESAGISYEQYF. The CDR3 DNA reads as TGCGCCAGCAGCTTGGAGTCAGCGGGGATCTCCTACGAGCAGTACTTC.

About this clone: The junction departs from the called germline gene at one end, perhaps through a read error. This chain joins TRBV30 and TRBJ2-1; D unresolved. The CDR3 spans 13 residues. In germline, CDR1 is GTSNPN, CDR2 SVGIG (reference sequence). CDR3 nucleotide sequence: TGTGCCTGGACGCTTGCTTACTACGATGAGCAGTTCTTC. Translating it yields CAWTLAYYDEQFF.

This clone was counted a few times. This chain uses TRBV5-6 with TRBJ2-1; no firm D call. The V and J ends lost 0 bases and 6 bases respectively, with 7 bases between them. The CDR3 contains 13 residues. Germline-derived CDR1 and CDR2 are SGHDT and YYEEEE. CDR3 in amino acids: CASSLGAVNEQFF. DNA of the CDR3: TGTGCCAGCAGCTTGGGAGCCGTCAATGAGCAGTTCTTC. Filled out from reference TRBV5-6 and TRBJ2-1, the complete variable domain reads DAGVTQSPTHLIKTRGQQVTLRCSPKSGHDTVSWYQQALGQGPQFIFQYYEEEERQRGNFPDRFSGHQFPNYSSELNVNALLLGDSALYLCASSLGAVNEQFFGPGTRLTVL.

The chain carries TRBV9 and TRBJ2-2, with D possibly matching TRBD1 (6 bases). Trimming cost V 1 base and J 3 bases, with 10 bases left between them. The germline gives CDR1 SGDLS, CDR2 YYNGEE. The CDR3 runs to 15 residues. The CDR3: CASSVQGRDTGELFF. DNA for the CDR3: TGTGCCAGCAGCGTACAGGGGCGCGACACCGGGGAGCTGTTTTTT. Based on the CDR3 plus reference TRBV9 and TRBJ2-2, the full variable domain is DSGVTQTPKHLITATGQRVTLRCSPRSGDLSVYWYQQSLDQGLQFLIQYYNGEERAKGNILERFSAQQFPDLHSELNLSSLELGDSALYFCASSVQGRDTGELFFGEGSRLTVL.

The V and J genes are TRBV7-9 and TRBJ2-2; D is perhaps TRBD2 (6 bases). Germline V lookup: CDR1 SEHNR, CDR2 FQNEAQ (reference sequence). The ends were cut back, 0 bases at V and 3 bases at J, with 14 bases in the middle. This CDR3 has 17 amino acids. The CDR3 DNA is TGTGCCAGCAGCTTAGCCTTTGGGGGGATCGACACCGGGGAGCTGTTTTTT. Translation gives CASSLAFGGIDTGELFF.

This clone was counted only a few times. The rearrangement links TRBV28 to TRBJ1-1; the D is unclear. Trimming removed 5 bases from V and 1 base from J, with 14 bases in between. CDR3 length equals 15 residues. CDR1 is MDHEN and CDR2 is SYDVKM in the germline V gene. In DNA, the CDR3 is TGTGCCAGCAGTCCACCTTTACCTACGAACACTGAAGCTTTCTTT. It is translated as CASSPPLPTNTEAFF. Filled out from reference TRBV28 and TRBJ1-1, the complete variable domain reads DVKVTQSSRYLVKRTGEKVFLECVQDMDHENMFWYRQDPGLGLRLIYFSYDVKMKEKGDIPEGYSVSREKKERFSLILESASTNQTSMYLCASSPPLPTNTEAFFGQGTRLTVV.

This clone has only a few counts. The V gene is TRBV5-1, the J gene TRBJ1-3, with D possibly TRBD1 on 5 matching bases. Trimming cost V 7 bases and J 1 base, with 15 bases left between them. The CDR3 covers 15 residues. CDR1 and CDR2 (germline): SGHRS, YFSETQ. The CDR3 DNA follows: TGCGCCAGCTCCATTGGTGGGGGGTCTGGAAACACCATATATTTT. Its translation is CASSIGGGSGNTIYF. The entire variable domain, with the rest obtained from reference TRBV5-1 and TRBJ1-3, is as follows: KAGVTQTPRYLIKTRGQQVTLSCSPISGHRSVSWYQQTPGQGLQFLFEYFSETQRNKGNFPGRFSGRQFSNSRSEMNVSTLELGDSALYLCASSIGGGSGNTIYFGEGSWLTVV.

The V and J genes are TRBV19 and TRBJ2-7, with D perhaps matching TRBD1 (6 bases). The germline CDR1 and CDR2 sequences are LNHDA and SQIVND (reference sequence). The CDR3 covers 13 residues. The ends were cut back, 5 bases at V and 3 bases at J, with 11 bases in the middle. The CDR3 DNA reads TGTGCCAGTAGTTCGCAAGGGGGCTACGAGCAGTACTTC. Encoded protein: CASSSQGGYEQYF.

The V call is TRBV5-1, the J call TRBJ1-1, with 11 positions matching TRBD1. CDR1 is SGHRS and CDR2 is YFSETQ in the germline V gene. With V trimmed by 0 bases and J by 3 bases, 4 bases remained unmatched. The CDR3 spans 16 residues. CDR3 sequence (DNA): TGCGCCAGCAGCTTGGTATGGGACAGGGGGGACACTGAAGCTTTCTTT. Residues: CASSLVWDRGDTEAFF.